These 18 T cell receptor beta chains came from one sample sequenced in a study of blood T cell repertoires in COVID-19. Method: immunoSEQ multiplex PCR; TCRdb's copy keeps in-frame clones and lacks some. The sample shows tens of thousands of clones, around 90% of them seen only once. The sample was peripheral blood. The source of these receptors is a human donor in a cohort sampled during active COVID-19.

The chain couples TRBV7-9 to TRBJ1-2; the D is unclear. The V and J ends lost 5 bases and 8 bases respectively, with 15 bases between them. This CDR3 is built from 13 residues. Germline V gene sequence: CDR1 SEHNR, CDR2 FQNEAQ (reference sequence). CDR3 bases: TGTGCCAGCAGCCCCAATGAATGGGAGGGCTACACCTTC. This gives the protein CASSPNEWEGYTF. The full variable domain, with the rest looked up from reference TRBV7-9 and TRBJ1-2, is DTGVSQNPRHKITKRGQNVTFRCDPISEHNRLYWYRQTLGQGPEFLTYFQNEAQLEKSRLLSDRFSAERPKGSFSTLEIQRTEQGDSAMYLCASSPNEWEGYTFGSGTRLTVV.

The chain combines TRBV12-5 with TRBJ2-3, with D unresolved. The CDR3 has 13 residues. The germline gives CDR1 LGHNT, CDR2 FRNRAP. Trimming removed 7 bases at V and 3 bases at J, with 11 bases between. The CDR3 region has the DNA TGTGCTAGTGACCGGTCCGGGACAGATACGCAGTATTTT. Encoded protein: CASDRSGTDTQYF.

This clone was seen more than once but under ten times. The rearrangement joins TRBV7-2 to TRBJ1-3; possibly TRBD1 for D (6 bases). The germline CDR1 and CDR2 sequences are SGHTA and FQGNSA. Trimming removed 2 bases from V and 3 bases from J, with 11 bases in between. The CDR3 has 15 residues. CDR3 nucleotides: TGTGCCAGCAGCTTAAGGGGGTCGAGTGGAAACACCATATATTTT. Translated: CASSLRGSSGNTIYF.

The CDR3 region has the DNA TGTGCCAGTGCGAGGCGGGGTATGAACACTGAAGCTTTCTTT. Its translation: CASARRGMNTEAFF. The V gene is TRBV19, the J gene TRBJ1-1, with unresolved D. Trimming cost V 8 bases and J 0 bases, with 13 bases left between them. The length of the CDR3 is 14 residues. Per germline, CDR1 LNHDA and CDR2 SQIVND (reference sequence).

The gene calls are TRBV5-1 and TRBJ1-1; D is unresolved. Per germline, CDR1 SGHRS and CDR2 YFSETQ. The CDR3 loop spans 14 amino acids. The V gene lost 0 bases and the J gene lost 7 bases, with 13 bases spanning the gap. CDR3 residues: CASSLVRGSSEAFF. Written as DNA, the CDR3 is TGCGCCAGCAGCTTGGTTCGGGGTTCTAGTGAAGCTTTCTTT.

CDR3 sequence reads: CASRSGQYEQYF. CDR3 nucleotide sequence: TGTGCCAGCCGCTCGGGACAGTACGAGCAGTACTTC. J is TRBJ2-7 and V is TRBV12-3 or TRBV12-4, with TRBD1 identical over 7 bases. V shed 8 bases, J shed 4 bases, and the junction held 5 bases outside the gene matches. The CDR3 consists of 12 residues.

The chain uses TRBV9 and TRBJ2-6; TRBD1 matches at 7 bases. From germline, CDR1 is SGDLS and CDR2 YYNGEE. There are 15 residues in the CDR3. J lost 1 base, V lost 4 bases, and 2 bases had no gene match. CDR3 nucleotides: TGTGCCAGCAGCTCCAGGGGGTCTGGGGCCAACGTCCTGACTTTC. As protein: CASSSRGSGANVLTF.

The chain uses TRBV24-1 and TRBJ2-7; the D is unclear. Germline V lookup: CDR1 KGHDR, CDR2 SFDVKD. V was trimmed by 2 bases and J by 8 bases, leaving 9 bases between them. CDR3 size: 12 residues. Here the CDR3 reads CATSDYTAQQYF. The CDR3, as DNA: TGTGCCACCAGTGATTATACCGCGCAGCAGTACTTC.

The chain joins TRBV5-1 to TRBJ1-4, with D tentatively TRBD1 (5 bases). The CDR3 totals 14 residues. Per the germline V gene, CDR1 is SGHRS and CDR2 is YFSETQ. Trimming pared 3 bases from V and 5 bases from J, leaving 11 bases between. The CDR3 nucleotides are TGCGCCAGCAGCTGGGGGGAAGGGAATGAAAAACTGTTTTTT. This gives the protein CASSWGEGNEKLFF. The full variable domain, with the rest looked up from reference TRBV5-1 and TRBJ1-4, is KAGVTQTPRYLIKTRGQQVTLSCSPISGHRSVSWYQQTPGQGLQFLFEYFSETQRNKGNFPGRFSGRQFSNSRSEMNVSTLELGDSALYLCASSWGEGNEKLFFGSGTQLSVL.

This chain connects TRBV28 to TRBJ1-6; D ambiguous. This CDR3 is 15 amino acids long. CDR1 and CDR2 (germline): MDHEN, SYDVKM. V was pared by 3 bases and J by 10 bases, with 16 bases between. The CDR3 DNA reads TGTGCCAGCAGTTTCCTGGCCGGGAACCTCTCACCCCTCCACTTT. Encoded protein: CASSFLAGNLSPLHF.

Notes on this clone: One junction end does not reproduce the germline sequence, and a read error may be involved. V and J are TRBV7-2 and TRBJ2-2, with 9 nucleotides matching TRBD1. Germline values: CDR1 SGHTA, CDR2 FQGNSA. The CDR3 has 16 amino acids. This CDR3 reads CASRLGGQGNTGELFF. CDR3 sequence (DNA): TGTGCCAGCAGATTAGGGGGACAGGGTAACACCGGGGAGCTGTTTTTT.

The gene calls are TRBV7-2 and TRBJ1-5, with 8 positions matching TRBD1. With 1 base clipped from V and 4 bases from J, the junction kept 3 bases outside the gene matches. From germline, CDR1 is SGHTA and CDR2 FQGNSA. The CDR3 contains 15 residues. As DNA, the CDR3 is TGTGCCAGCAGCTTAGTCCAGGGGGCGAATCAGCCCCAGCATTTT. Its translation: CASSLVQGANQPQHF. Variable domain in full (rest from reference TRBV7-2 and TRBJ1-5): GAGVSQSPSNKVTEKGKDVELRCDPISGHTALYWYRQSLGQGLEFLIYFQGNSAPDKSGLPSDRFSAERTGGSVSTLTIQRTQQEDSAVYLCASSLVQGANQPQHFGDGTRLSIL.

The V call is TRBV6-5, the J call TRBJ2-5; tentatively, D is TRBD1 (6 bases). Germline-derived CDR1 and CDR2 are MNHEY and SVGAGI. The CDR3 has 11 amino acids. V lost 7 bases, J lost 11 bases, and 14 bases lay in between. The CDR3 sequence is CASKEGDKQYF. The CDR3 region has the DNA TGTGCCAGCAAGGAAGGGGACAAACAGTACTTC.

The V call is TRBV5-6, the J call TRBJ1-2; D is undetermined. Looked up from germline, CDR1 is SGHDT and CDR2 is YYEEEE. Trimming shortened V by 5 bases and J by 2 bases, and 16 bases separated the two germline ends. This CDR3 contains 15 residues. The CDR3 sequence: CASRPLNSPNYGYTF. The DNA for the CDR3 is TGTGCCAGCAGGCCGCTAAACAGCCCGAACTATGGCTACACCTTC.

This clone was recorded once. This chain joins TRBV4-1 and TRBJ1-5; D remains unclear. V lost 0 bases, J lost 5 bases, and 20 bases lay in between. This CDR3 is 18 amino acids long. Germline loops: CDR1 MGHRA, CDR2 YSYEKL. CDR3 protein: CASSQDSREGGRHQPQHF. CDR3 sequence (DNA): TGCGCCAGCAGCCAAGATAGTCGGGAAGGAGGGCGCCATCAGCCCCAGCATTTT.

V usage is TRBV3-1 (or the pseudogene TRBV3-2) and J usage is TRBJ2-7, with 8 nucleotides matching TRBD2. Trimming removed 0 bases from V and 9 bases from J; junction bases left unmatched: 4. This CDR3 is 13 amino acids long. Germline CDR1 LGHDT, CDR2 YNNKEL (reference sequence). The CDR3 sequence: CASSQEPGTRQYF. DNA of the CDR3: TGTGCCAGCAGCCAAGAACCCGGGACTAGGCAGTACTTC.

The chain recombines TRBV6-6 with TRBJ2-7; 9 bases agree with TRBD1. Germline V lookup: CDR1 MNHNY, CDR2 SVGAGI (reference sequence). The CDR3 length is 15 residues. V shed 6 bases, J shed 5 bases, and the junction held 11 bases outside the gene matches. CDR3 DNA: TGTGCCAGCAGCCTACTCGGGACAGGGATAAACGAGCAGTACTTC. The encoded protein is CASSLLGTGINEQYF.

The chain couples TRBV7-3 to TRBJ2-3, with 8 bases that match TRBD1. Germline loops: CDR1 SGHTA, CDR2 FQGTGA. V shed 2 bases and J 1 base; nucleotides not matched to a gene: 2. The CDR3 sequence is 15 residues long. This CDR3 reads CASSLWGQGTDTQYF. The CDR3 nucleotides read TGTGCCAGCAGCTTATGGGGACAGGGCACAGATACGCAGTATTTT.